These T cell receptor beta chains were read from a single sample in a study of blood T cell repertoires in COVID-19. Libraries were prepared by immunoSEQ multiplex PCR; TCRdb keeps only in-frame clonotypes and omits some of them. This table has a few hundred thousand clones, about 85% appearing once. Source material: PBMCs or T cells enriched from blood (not recorded which). The receptors derive from a woman between 25 and 40 years old who had recovered from COVID-19. Both conserved end residues are part of each CDR3.

j_gene: TRBJ1-2
v_gene: TRBV28
CDR3aa: CASSLASGTVYGYTF

j_gene: TRBJ1-5
v_gene: TRBV5-6
CDR3aa: CASSLGSGANQPQHF

j_gene: TRBJ1-4
v_gene: TRBV19
CDR3aa: CASSSRQVEKLFF

j_gene: TRBJ1-5
v_gene: TRBV19
CDR3aa: CASSIEQGRNQPQHF

j_gene: TRBJ2-2
v_gene: TRBV5-1
CDR3aa: CASSTGVRGGGELFF

j_gene: TRBJ1-2
v_gene: TRBV29-1
CDR3aa: CSVEDILGTGYYGYTF

j_gene: TRBJ1-1
v_gene: TRBV13
CDR3aa: CASSLVPFPGQGEGNTEAFF

j_gene: TRBJ2-7
v_gene: TRBV11-2
CDR3aa: CASSLGFGLRAEGEQYF

j_gene: TRBJ1-3
v_gene: TRBV6-5
CDR3aa: CASSYTAGGTGNTIYF

j_gene: TRBJ1-6
v_gene: TRBV7-2
CDR3aa: CASSLRTGGNSPLHF

j_gene: TRBJ1-1
v_gene: TRBV27
CDR3aa: CASSLRPGITEAFF

j_gene: TRBJ2-1
v_gene: TRBV2
CDR3aa: CATSGQGYNEQFF

j_gene: TRBJ1-2
v_gene: TRBV27
CDR3aa: CASSPGQPRSYGYTF

j_gene: TRBJ2-7
v_gene: TRBV7-2
CDR3aa: CASSFLSGAPHEQYF

j_gene: TRBJ1-5
v_gene: TRBV5-6
CDR3aa: CASSPYVTGANQPQHF

j_gene: TRBJ2-2
v_gene: TRBV13
CDR3aa: CASSSQGAKVGTGELFF

j_gene: TRBJ2-7
v_gene: TRBV5-8
CDR3aa: CASSLSGTATYEQYF

j_gene: TRBJ1-6
v_gene: TRBV30
CDR3aa: CAWRSTGGFSPLHF

j_gene: TRBJ1-6
v_gene: TRBV27
CDR3aa: CASRRQADNSPLHF

j_gene: TRBJ1-2
v_gene: TRBV7-3
CDR3aa: CASSPRTGGGYTF

j_gene: TRBJ1-3
v_gene: TRBV4-2
CDR3aa: CASSQEGGIGNTIYF

j_gene: TRBJ1-1
v_gene: TRBV19
CDR3aa: CASSRWRTNTEAFF

j_gene: TRBJ1-6
v_gene: TRBV5-5
CDR3aa: CASSFPGQSSYNSPLHF

j_gene: TRBJ1-5
v_gene: TRBV21-1
CDR3aa: CASSKARDRTNSNQPQHF

j_gene: TRBJ1-3
v_gene: TRBV12-3/TRBV12-4
CDR3aa: CASETDSGNTIYF

j_gene: TRBJ2-3
v_gene: TRBV5-4
CDR3aa: CASRRLGGTDTQYF

j_gene: TRBJ1-1
v_gene: TRBV19
CDR3aa: CASSTGMNTEAFF

j_gene: TRBJ1-3
v_gene: TRBV21-1
CDR3aa: CASSQDKHRGTDSGNTIYF

j_gene: TRBJ1-5
v_gene: TRBV2
CDR3aa: CASRRTGSSNQPQHF

j_gene: TRBJ1-1
v_gene: TRBV7-2
CDR3aa: CASSLRGAKGAFF

j_gene: TRBJ2-7
v_gene: TRBV9
CDR3aa: CASSVAPGQGDREQYF

j_gene: TRBJ2-5
v_gene: TRBV7-9
CDR3aa: CASRSRQHEIETQYF

j_gene: TRBJ1-1
v_gene: TRBV6-5
CDR3aa: CASSPGAGGTEAFF